Shown below are 14 T cell receptor beta chains from a single sample sequenced in a study of T cells after somatic rescue of genetic block. The table came from immunoSEQ multiplex PCR; TCRdb's copy has only in-frame clones and leaves some out. The table has tens of thousands of clones, approximately 96% seen once; the top ten hold about 0.076%. Sequences were obtained from peripheral blood mononuclear cells (PBMCs). The receptors were sampled from a child less than two years old.

This rearrangement joins TRBV27 to TRBJ2-5, with 7 bases that match TRBD1. This CDR3 comprises 13 residues. Germline V lookup: CDR1 MNHEY, CDR2 SMNVEV (reference sequence). V was pared by 4 bases and J by 5 bases, with 4 bases of the junction left unmatched. DNA of the CDR3: TGTGCCAGCAGTTATGCGGACAGGGAGACCCAGTACTTC. Translated, it gives CASSYADRETQYF.

The chain combines TRBV7-3 with TRBJ1-6; unclear D gene. The V end lost 2 bases, the J end lost 7 bases, and 3 bases lay between the germline ends. CDR1 is SGHTA and CDR2 is FQGTGA in the germline V gene. The CDR3 consists of 12 residues. DNA for the CDR3: TGTGCCAGCAGCTTAGGAAATTCACCCCTCCACTTT. Its protein product is CASSLGNSPLHF. Supplemented by reference TRBV7-3 and TRBJ1-6, the full variable domain reads GAGVSQTPSNKVTEKGKYVELRCDPISGHTALYWYRQSLGQGPEFLIYFQGTGAADDSGLPNDRFFAVRPEGSVSTLKIQRTERGDSAVYLCASSLGNSPLHFGNGTRLTVT.

V and J are TRBV6-6 and TRBJ1-1; D is unclear. The germline V gene encodes CDR1 MNHNY and CDR2 SVGAGI (reference sequence). This CDR3 is built from 15 residues. V lost 0 bases and J lost 3, with 11 bases in between. CDR3 residues: CASSYSGVRDTEAFF. The CDR3 nucleotides are TGTGCCAGCAGTTACTCCGGAGTCCGGGACACTGAAGCTTTCTTT.

In the case of this clone: Other DNA sequences in the same sample also yield this CDR3. The chain links TRBV27 to TRBJ2-1; D may be TRBD1 (6 bases). The germline gives CDR1 MNHEY, CDR2 SMNVEV (reference sequence). Trimming pared 2 bases from V and 4 bases from J, leaving 6 bases between. The CDR3 spans 13 residues. The CDR3 protein is CASSLGTYNEQFF. The CDR3 DNA is TGTGCCAGCAGTTTAGGGACATACAATGAGCAGTTCTTC.

This chain connects TRBV12-5 to TRBJ2-6; TRBD1 is a possible D gene (6 bases). Germline CDR1 and CDR2: LGHNT and FRNRAP. V lost 2 bases and J 11 bases, leaving 7 bases between the germline ends. This CDR3 is built from 12 residues. In DNA, the CDR3 is TGTGCTAGTGGTTTGAACAGGGACGTCCTGACTTTC. It is translated as CASGLNRDVLTF.

This sequence joins TRBV4-3 and TRBJ2-3; 9 bases align to TRBD2. The ends lost 5 bases at V and 6 bases at J; junction bases unmatched: 15. The CDR3 sequence is 17 residues long. Germline assignment: CDR1 LGHNA and CDR2 YSLEER. DNA of the CDR3: TGCGCCAGCAGCAATATTGGGCTAGCGGGGCATGGGGATACGCAGTATTTT. Its protein product is CASSNIGLAGHGDTQYF.

The rearrangement joins TRBV6-1 to TRBJ2-3; D might be TRBD2 (6 bases). The V gene lost 2 bases and the J gene lost 3 bases, with 6 bases spanning the gap. Germline V gives CDR1 MNHNS, CDR2 SASEGT. CDR3 size: 13 residues. CDR3 protein: CASSESGTDTQYF. The DNA for the CDR3 is TGTGCCAGCAGTGAAAGCGGGACAGATACGCAGTATTTT.

The V and J genes are TRBV4-3 and TRBJ1-2; TRBD1 agrees at 7 bases. Trimming at V came to 6 bases and at J to 2 bases, leaving 3 bases not matched to a gene. This CDR3 has 13 amino acids. From germline, CDR1 is LGHNA and CDR2 YSLEER. This CDR3 is CASRLTGNYGYTF. For the CDR3, the DNA is TGCGCCAGCAGACTGACAGGGAACTATGGCTACACCTTC.

The chain recombines TRBV4-3 with TRBJ1-2; no reliable D call. This CDR3 is 12 amino acids long. Per the germline V gene, CDR1 is LGHNA and CDR2 is YSLEER. V was cut by 3 bases and J by 5 bases, with 7 bases left in between. CDR3 sequence: CASSQSQYGYTF. For the CDR3, the DNA is TGCGCCAGCAGCCAGTCACAGTATGGCTACACCTTC.

For this clone: The sample carries other DNA sequences with the same CDR3. The chain is built from TRBV7-3 and TRBJ2-3; 7 bases line up with TRBD2. The CDR3 spans 13 residues. V lost 2 bases to trimming and J lost 5 bases; unmatched junction nucleotides: 1. CDR1 is SGHTA, CDR2 FQGTGA, per germline. CDR3 sequence: CASSLLAGDTQYF. Written as DNA, the CDR3 is TGTGCCAGCAGCTTATTAGCGGGAGATACGCAGTATTTT.

The chain recombines TRBV28 with TRBJ2-7; unclear D gene. The CDR3 contains 12 residues. Germline values: CDR1 MDHEN, CDR2 SYDVKM. Trimming cost V 6 bases and J 3 bases, with 9 bases left between them. In nucleotides, the CDR3 is TGTGCCAGCAGCAACCCCTACTACGAGCAGTACTTC. As protein: CASSNPYYEQYF.

This chain links TRBV6-1 with TRBJ2-7; 7 nucleotides agree with TRBD2. The CDR3 is 14 residues long. Germline CDR1 is MNHNS and CDR2 is SASEGT. The V segment lost 6 bases and the J segment 0 bases; nucleotides outside the gene matches: 5. The CDR3 is CASRAPGGSYEQYF. The CDR3 DNA reads as TGTGCCAGCAGAGCCCCGGGGGGCTCCTACGAGCAGTACTTC.

V usage is TRBV5-4 and J usage is TRBJ2-1; 8 bases agree with TRBD2. Trimming took 2 bases from V and 6 from J; bases not matched to a gene: 7. The germline CDR1 and CDR2 sequences are SGHNT and YYREEE (reference sequence). The length of the CDR3 is 15 residues. For the CDR3, the DNA is TGTGCCAGCAGCTTATTCGGACTAGCCTCCAATGAGCAGTTCTTC. This gives the protein CASSLFGLASNEQFF. The whole variable domain, remainder taken from reference TRBV5-4 and TRBJ2-1, is ETGVTQSPTHLIKTRGQQVTLRCSSQSGHNTVSWYQQALGQGPQFIFQYYREEENGRGNFPPRFSGLQFPNYSSELNVNALELDDSALYLCASSLFGLASNEQFFGPGTRLTVL.

With regard to this clone: The junction and the germline gene differ at one end; a read error may be behind it. The V gene is TRBV5-1, the J gene TRBJ2-7; 12 bases align to TRBD2. Germline CDR1 is SGHRS and CDR2 is YFSETQ. This CDR3 is built from 14 residues. CDR3 sequence (DNA): TGCGCAAGCAGGTTGACTAGCGGGAGCTACGAGCAGTACTTC. This encodes CASRLTSGSYEQYF.